This T cell receptor (beta chain) was found in a study of blood T cell repertoires in COVID-19. Study background: Acute and convalescent COVID-19 specimens originated in the United States, Italy and Spain. From T cells, B-cell-depleted T cells, or PBMCs came the material, which was cDNA or gDNA.

Followed over time, Seattle patients had been enrolled while infection was active. Original analysis: Amplification with reference gene primers provided the estimates of nucleated cell counts. Profiling relied on immunoSEQ multiplex PCR, and the TCRdb table lists in-frame clones only, not all of them. Clone size and V and J calls were adopted from that table, with D and trimming inferred from the DNA. The sample holds 100,000 to 150,000 clones; around 80% are singletons and the top ten take roughly 17%. The V gene end was trimmed by 2 bases and the J gene end by 4 bases; junction bases not matched to a gene: 2. The CDR3 contains 16 residues. Germline loops: CDR1 MNHEY, CDR2 SVGAGI.

This chain links TRBV6-5 with TRBJ2-3, with 14 bases fitting TRBD2. This clonotype was sampled from a man under 40 with COVID-19, enrolled during active disease. The material sequenced was peripheral blood. The CDR3 nucleotides are TGTGCCAGCAGTTACGGGACTAGCGGGGGCTCAGATACGCAGTATTTT. Protein sequence: CASSYGTSGGSDTQYF.